These 5 T cell receptor beta chains were sequenced from one sample in a study of T cells after yellow fever vaccination. TCRdb redid the calling of the 5' RACE reads with MiXCR, one entry per CDR3 protein. The sample lists hundreds of thousands of distinct CDR3 sequences, roughly 21% occurring once. Sequenced material: PBMCs, taken 15 days after the yellow fever booster vaccination. These receptors were taken from a man aged 25-45 years who received the YFV17D yellow fever vaccine.

The V call is TRBV29-1, the J call TRBJ2-1, with TRBD2 matching over 8 bases. Germline assignment: CDR1 SQVTM and CDR2 ANQGSEA. V shed 7 bases, J shed 8 bases, and the junction held 10 bases outside the gene matches. This CDR3 has 13 amino acids. The DNA of the CDR3 is TGCAGCGCAGAGCGGGAGTCGGGTCATGAGCAGTTCTTC. Translation gives CSAERESGHEQFF.

The chain carries TRBV7-9 and TRBJ2-1; D remains ambiguous. The CDR3 contains 13 residues. Germline V lookup: CDR1 SEHNR, CDR2 FQNEAQ (reference sequence). With 2 bases removed from V and 7 bases from J, the gap between germline ends came to 9 bases. The CDR3 here is CASSLIGRNEQFF. CDR3 sequence (DNA): TGTGCCAGCAGCTTAATAGGTCGGAATGAGCAGTTCTTC.

The gene calls are TRBV5-1 and TRBJ2-1; TRBD2 matches at 8 bases. The germline V gene has CDR1 SGHRS and CDR2 YFSETQ. There are 16 residues in the CDR3. The trim removed 2 bases at V and 6 bases at J, leaving 10 bases unmatched. The CDR3 here is CASSFSVGRAVNEQFF. For the CDR3, the DNA is TGCGCCAGCAGCTTCTCGGTCGGGAGGGCCGTCAATGAGCAGTTCTTC.

This rearrangement joins TRBV20-1 to TRBJ1-1; D is unclear. CDR1 is DFQATT, CDR2 SNEGSKA, per germline (reference sequence). Trimming took off 1 base at V and 1 base at J, with 10 bases between the two ends. CDR3 length: 14 residues. The CDR3 is CSARGPLSNTEAFF. DNA of the CDR3: TGCAGTGCTAGAGGCCCCCTCTCGAACACTGAAGCTTTCTTT.

This clonotype was detected a few times. The rearrangement joins TRBV7-9 to TRBJ1-2; D not resolved. CDR3 length: 11 residues. The germline CDR1 and CDR2 sequences are SEHNR and FQNEAQ (reference sequence). Trimming took off 1 base at V and 7 bases at J, with 4 bases between the two ends. The CDR3 nucleotides are TGTGCCAGCAGCTTAGACTCTGGCTACACCTTC. Encoded protein: CASSLDSGYTF.